This T cell receptor beta chain was recovered during a study of monozygotic twins with inflammatory bowel disease. TCRdb re-called the 5' RACE reads and gives one entry per CDR3 protein, without DNA. The sample table sets out 85,000 to 110,000 distinct CDR3 sequences. The CDR3 extends over 16 amino acids. CDR1 is MGHRA and CDR2 is YSYEKL in the germline V gene. The material sequenced was blood. V is TRBV4-1 and J is TRBJ2-3; TCRdb gives TRBD2 as the D gene, but with no DNA this cannot be confirmed. The clonotype was recovered from a human donor with ulcerative colitis or Crohn's disease, or a healthy co-twin of an affected twin (not recorded which). The CDR3: CASTTSGGVSTDTQYF.